This entry features one TCR beta chain sequence. The sample belongs to a study of blood T cell repertoires in COVID-19. About the study: Samples taken during acute and convalescent COVID-19 were collected in the United States, Italy and Spain. PBMCs, B-cell-depleted T cells, or T cells provided the cDNA or gDNA that made up the material.

Measured with immunoSEQ multiplex PCR; TCRdb has only the in-frame clones, and not every one. The repertoire holds approximately 190,000 clones, with less than 90% as singletons. The sequence was collected from a human donor in a cohort sampled during active COVID-19. The sequencing input was peripheral blood.

The CDR3 DNA sequence: TGTGCCAGTAGTACCATCGCTATGACAGGCGAGCAGTACGTC. It yields the protein CASSTIAMTGEQYV. V and J are TRBV19 and TRBJ2-7; the D gene is possibly TRBD1 (6 bases). V lost 4 bases, J lost 6 bases, and 16 bases lay in between. The CDR3 runs 14 residues. Germline values: CDR1 LNHDA, CDR2 SQIVND (reference sequence).